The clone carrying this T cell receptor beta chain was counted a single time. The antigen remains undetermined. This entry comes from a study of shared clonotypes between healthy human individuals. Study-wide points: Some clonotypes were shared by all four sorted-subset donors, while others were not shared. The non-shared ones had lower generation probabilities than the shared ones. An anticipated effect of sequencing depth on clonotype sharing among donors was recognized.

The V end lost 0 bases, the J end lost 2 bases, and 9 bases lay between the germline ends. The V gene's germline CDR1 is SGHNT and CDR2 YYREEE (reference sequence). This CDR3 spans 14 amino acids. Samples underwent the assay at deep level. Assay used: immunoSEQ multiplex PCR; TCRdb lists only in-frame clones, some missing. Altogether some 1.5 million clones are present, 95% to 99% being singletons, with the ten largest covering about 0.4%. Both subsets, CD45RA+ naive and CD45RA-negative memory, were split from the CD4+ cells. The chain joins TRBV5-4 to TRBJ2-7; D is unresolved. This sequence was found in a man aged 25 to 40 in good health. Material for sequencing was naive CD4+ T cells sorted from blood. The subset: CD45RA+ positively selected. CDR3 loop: CASSLESSTYEQYF. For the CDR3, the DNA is TGTGCCAGCAGCTTGGAGAGCTCGACCTACGAGCAGTACTTC.